This T cell receptor (beta chain) was observed in a study of early T cells in non-severe SARS-CoV-2 infection. One entry per CDR3 protein, called by TCRdb with MiXCR from the 5' RACE reads. Of roughly 110,000 distinct CDR3 sequences in the sample, 11% were seen once. The sample holds many counts of this clonotype. CDR1 SEHNR and CDR2 FQNEAQ come from the germline V gene (reference sequence). V shed 6 bases, J shed 6 bases, and the junction held 10 bases outside the gene matches. The CDR3 has 14 residues. The chain recombines TRBV7-9 with TRBJ1-2, with 7 bases that match TRBD1. The sequenced material came from whole blood. The origin of this receptor is an adult who was a healthcare worker with PCR-confirmed SARS-CoV-2 infection or an uninfected control (not recorded which). The CDR3 protein is CASSQQGRGDGYTF. The CDR3 nucleotides read TGTGCCAGCAGTCAACAGGGGAGGGGTGATGGCTACACCTTC.